Listed below are T cell receptor beta chains from one sample, sequenced in a study of T cells in localized non-small cell lung cancer. The assay was immunoSEQ multiplex PCR, and TCRdb's table has in-frame clones only and misses some. The profile shows some 25,000 clones, around 90% of them singletons. This material consisted of peripheral blood, taken before any cancer treatment. Receptors were obtained from a female donor over 55 with stage II squamous cell lung carcinoma. CDR3s include the opening cysteine and the closing phenylalanine or tryptophan. The order of the fields is D gene, J gene, V gene, clone size, CDR3 DNA, CDR3 protein. A D gene is named only where the DNA matches it firmly. The size of a clone is reported for some rows only, either as once, few or many, or as a class for expanded clones.

>TRBD2|TRBJ2-1|TRBV9|-
TGTGCCAGCAGCCCCGGGGGGAGCTCCTACAATGAGCAGTTCTTC
CASSPGGSSYNEQFF
>-|TRBJ2-3|TRBV4-1|-
TGCGCCAGCAGCCAAGATTTTGGGGGGGCAGTAACAGATACGCAGTATTTT
CASSQDFGGAVTDTQYF
>-|TRBJ1-1|TRBV5-1|-
TGCGCCAGCAGCTTGGTATGGGGGGCTACCACTGAAGCTTTCTTT
CASSLVWGATTEAFF
>TRBD2|TRBJ2-7|TRBV25-1|once
TGTGCCAGCAGTGAATATAAAGGACTAGCGGGCGCGAATCACGAGCAGTACTTC
CASSEYKGLAGANHEQYF
>-|TRBJ2-5|TRBV18|once
TGTGCCAGCTCACCAGGGGAGACCCAGTACTTC
CASSPGETQYF
>-|TRBJ2-7|TRBV5-1|once
TGCGCCAGCAGCTGGGGCAAAGGGGGCTACGAGCAGTACTTC
CASSWGKGGYEQYF
>-|TRBJ1-1|TRBV20-1|-
TGCAGTGCCACCCCTTGGACTGAAGCTTTCTTT
CSATPWTEAFF
>-|TRBJ1-3|TRBV7-9|-
TGTGCCAGCAGCTTAGCGGGCAGCTCTGGAAACACCATATATTTT
CASSLAGSSGNTIYF
>TRBD2|TRBJ2-2|TRBV11-2|-
TGTGCCAGCAGCCCAAACCAGGGACTAGCGGGGTCCCGAAGGCTGTTTTTT
CASSPNQGLAGSRRLFF
>TRBD1|TRBJ2-7|TRBV6-6|-
TGTGCCAGCAGTCCCGGGGACAGCTCCTACGAGCAGTACTTC
CASSPGDSSYEQYF
>TRBD1|TRBJ1-6|TRBV11-2|once
TGTGCCAGCAGCGCCACGGGACAGGGGGCTTGGTCACCCCTCCACTTT
CASSATGQGAWSPLHF
>TRBD1|TRBJ1-2|TRBV15|-
TGTGCCACCAGCAGAGAGAGGGGGACAGGGCATGTTTATGGCTACACCTTC
CATSRERGTGHVYGYTF
>-|TRBJ1-5|TRBV2|medium-sized
TGTGCCAGCAGTGAACGGGGGCCACGGGGGGGCAATCAGCCCCAGCATTTT
CASSERGPRGGNQPQHF
>TRBD1|TRBJ2-7|TRBV7-2|-
TGTGCCAGCAGCTCACAGGGACAGGCCGGCCACGAGCAGTACTTC
CASSSQGQAGHEQYF
>-|TRBJ2-1|TRBV28|-
TGTGCCAGCAGTTTAGGGGATCCCTCCTACAATGAGCAGTTCTTC
CASSLGDPSYNEQFF
>-|TRBJ2-3|TRBV5-1|-
TGCGCCAGCAGGGGGGACAGCACAGATACGCAGTATTTT
CASRGDSTDTQYF
>TRBD2|TRBJ2-3|TRBV4-1|-
TGCGCCAGCAGCCGCCGACTGGCAGCGGGGGACACAGATACGCAGTATTTT
CASSRRLAAGDTDTQYF
>-|TRBJ2-5|TRBV12-5|-
TGTGCTAGTGGTTCAGGGGCGGTAGAAGGGACCCAGTACTTC
CASGSGAVEGTQYF
>TRBD1|TRBJ2-5|TRBV11-3|-
TGTGCCAGCAGCTCCGACAGGGGGGAGACCCAGTACTTC
CASSSDRGETQYF
>TRBD1|TRBJ2-7|TRBV2|-
TGTGCCAGCTCCTACGCGACAGGGGGCGTCTACGAGCAGTACTTC
CASSYATGGVYEQYF
>-|TRBJ1-1|TRBV11-2|-
TGTGCCAGCAGCTTATACGCAAGAGCTTTCTTT
CASSLYARAFF
>-|TRBJ1-1|TRBV7-3|-
TGTGCCAGCAGTCTCATTGAGGGGAACACTGAAGCTTTCTTT
CASSLIEGNTEAFF
>-|TRBJ1-1|TRBV10-3|-
TGTGCCATCATCAACAGGGATACCTCTGAAGCTTTCTTT
CAIINRDTSEAFF
>TRBD1|TRBJ1-2|TRBV6-5|-
TGTGCCAGCAGCATACGGGACAGGGGATATGGCTACACCTTC
CASSIRDRGYGYTF
>TRBD1|TRBJ2-2|TRBV5-1|-
TGCGCCAGCAAAGGGACAGAGAACACCGGGGAGCTGTTTTTT
CASKGTENTGELFF